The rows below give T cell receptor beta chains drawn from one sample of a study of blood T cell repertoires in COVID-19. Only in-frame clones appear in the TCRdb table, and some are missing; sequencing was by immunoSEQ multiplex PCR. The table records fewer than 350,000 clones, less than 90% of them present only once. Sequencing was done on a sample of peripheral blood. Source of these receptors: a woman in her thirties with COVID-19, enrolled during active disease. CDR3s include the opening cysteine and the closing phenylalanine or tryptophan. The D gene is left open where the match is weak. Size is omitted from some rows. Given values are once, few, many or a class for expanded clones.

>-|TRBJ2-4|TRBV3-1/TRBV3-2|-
CASISSYIQYF
TGTGCCAGCATCTCCTCCTACATTCAGTACTTC
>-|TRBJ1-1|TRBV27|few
CASSFSAGFEAFF
TGTGCCAGCAGTTTTTCGGCAGGGTTTGAAGCTTTCTTT
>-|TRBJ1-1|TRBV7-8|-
CASSPRGAPSNTEAFF
TGTGCCAGCAGCCCTCGGGGGGCCCCGTCGAACACTGAAGCTTTCTTT
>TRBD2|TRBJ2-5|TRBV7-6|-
CASSYLAGVETQYF
TGTGCCAGCAGCTATCTAGCGGGGGTAGAGACCCAGTACTTC
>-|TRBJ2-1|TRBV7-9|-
CASSLEAGEQFF
TGTGCCAGCAGCTTAGAGGCAGGCGAGCAGTTCTTC
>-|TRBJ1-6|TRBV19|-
CASSMTQEYSPLHF
TGTGCCAGTAGTATGACACAGGAGTATTCACCCCTCCACTTT
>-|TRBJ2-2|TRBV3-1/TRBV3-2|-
CASLMASSGELFF
TGTGCCAGCTTGATGGCTAGCTCCGGGGAGCTGTTTTTT
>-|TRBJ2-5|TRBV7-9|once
CASSPTSNRETQYF
TGTGCCAGCAGCCCGACTAGTAACCGGGAGACCCAGTACTTC
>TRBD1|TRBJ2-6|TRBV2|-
CASSEWDSGTNVLTF
TGTGCCAGCAGTGAGTGGGACAGTGGAACCAACGTCCTGACTTTC
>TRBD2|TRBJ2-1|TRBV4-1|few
CASSREGGDFSYGEQFF
TGCGCCAGCAGCCGAGAGGGAGGGGACTTCTCCTACGGTGAGCAGTTCTTC
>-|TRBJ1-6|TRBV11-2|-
CASSLSGNPYNSPLHF
TGTGCCAGCAGCCTCAGCGGAAACCCCTATAATTCACCCCTCCACTTT
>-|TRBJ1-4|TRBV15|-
CATSNYTGATNEKLFF
TGTGCCACCAGCAACTACACAGGAGCAACTAATGAAAAACTGTTTTTT
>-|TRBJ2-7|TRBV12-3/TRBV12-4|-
CASSFRGDEQYF
TGTGCCAGCAGTTTCAGGGGCGACGAGCAGTACTTC
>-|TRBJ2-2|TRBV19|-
CASSGHPGHPTEPGELFF
TGTGCCAGTAGTGGACATCCGGGACACCCAACGGAGCCCGGGGAGCTGTTTTTT
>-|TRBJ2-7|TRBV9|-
CASSIGTRVAYEQYF
TGTGCCAGCAGCATCGGGACACGTGTCGCCTACGAGCAGTACTTC
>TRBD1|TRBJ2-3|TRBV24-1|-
CATSEFGQETSTDTQYF
TGTGCCACCAGTGAATTCGGACAGGAGACTAGCACAGATACGCAGTATTTT
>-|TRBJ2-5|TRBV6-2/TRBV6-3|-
CASSYGRETQYF
TGTGCCAGCAGTTACGGTCGGGAGACCCAGTACTTC